This TCR beta chain was obtained from a study of blood T cell repertoires in COVID-19 (TCRdb year 2020). Study-level background: The collaborator samples originated in the United States, Italy and Spain and spanned the acute and convalescent phases of COVID-19. The material from the prospective study consisted of cDNA or gDNA derived from T cells, B-cell-depleted T cells, or PBMCs. Subjects who had been exposed to COVID-19, were actively infected with it, or had recovered from it provided the deeply sampled blood TCRbeta repertoires that made up the dataset. A freely available public database, intended as a resource for researchers studying the immune response to SARS-CoV-2, is where the repertoires were released. Samples were obtained from the ongoing ImmuneRACE study (first 160 participants) and from some 1,300 subjects provided by 6 global collaborators. Nearly every sample came with metadata listing a de-identified subject ID, COVID-19 status, age in years and sex. Where available, HLA class I and class II types were taken from metadata supplied by the sample provider and were not determined by assay-based typing. What the research found in general, with its limitations: How much clinical and demographic metadata was included differed by source and by participant, and the metadata was provided uncurated.

In Seattle, one collaborating source enrolled patients while the infection was active and tracked those patients longitudinally over the course of disease. Collaborating institutions collected whole blood in K2EDTA tubes following their own protocols. Collaborator samples were shipped for TCRbeta analysis as frozen whole blood, isolated PBMCs, or DNA extracted from either sample type. The immunoSEQ Assay, a bias-controlled multiplex PCR, was used to amplify TCRbeta CDR3 regions from genomic DNA. As for how the authors treated the data: The number of nucleated cells in each sample was estimated by amplification of reference gene primers within the assay. To quantify the absolute abundance of each unique TCRbeta CDR3 rearrangement, sequence reads were collapsed and filtered. Productive Simpson clonality was computed per sample as the square root of Simpson's diversity index over productive rearrangements. TCRdb retrieved this table from immuneACCESS and kept in-frame rearrangements only. Not all clones are present; in checked studies, unresolved V genes account for under half, and no reason is known for the remainder. D and trimming come from the DNA, and the V and J calls and clone size come from that table. The sample table shows approximately 260,000 clones, and 90% are seen once. About 2% of the sample belongs to the ten largest clones.

This clone came up once. Its antigen is unknown. The input lacks base qualities; no much larger clone sits a single base away. This receptor was taken from a woman aged 55 to 70 with COVID-19, enrolled during active disease. Sequenced sample: peripheral blood.

The bases are TGTGCCAGCAGCTTAGCGCCGGGACTGAAAAGGGGGGAGCTGTTTTTT. This yields the protein CASSLAPGLKRGELFF. The chain is encoded by TRBV7-8 joined to TRBJ2-2; the D gene is perhaps TRBD2, on 6 matching bases. Inclusive of the bounding cysteine and phenylalanine, the CDR3 is 16 residues long. Of all the DNA, just the CDR3 is kept, 48 bases in frame from base 1. The germline V gene specifies SGHVS as CDR1 and FQNEAQ as CDR2. A distance of 16 bases separates the germline ends of V and J, which lose 0 bases and 8 bases respectively.